The T cell receptor beta chain under discussion was sequenced for a study of T cell changes during pregnancy in multiple sclerosis. Germline-derived CDR1 and CDR2 are SGHTA and FQGNSA. The V and J ends lost 5 bases and 4 bases, in that order; junction bases with no gene match: 7. The CDR3 is 15 residues long. Assay: immunoSEQ multiplex PCR; the TCRdb copy retains only in-frame clones and omits some. The sample consists of roughly 64,000 clones, roughly 92% of them appearing once. Material: peripheral blood, obtained in the second trimester of pregnancy. The V gene is TRBV7-2, the J gene TRBJ2-1, with 8 bases fitting TRBD2. This receptor was identified in a female donor with multiple sclerosis, enrolled in a pregnancy study. The CDR3 loop is CASSAREGRYNEQFF. CDR3 nucleotide sequence: TGTGCCAGCAGCGCTCGGGAGGGCCGTTACAATGAGCAGTTCTTC. Complete variable domain (other parts from reference TRBV7-2 and TRBJ2-1): GAGVSQSPSNKVTEKGKDVELRCDPISGHTALYWYRQSLGQGLEFLIYFQGNSAPDKSGLPSDRFSAERTGGSVSTLTIQRTQQEDSAVYLCASSAREGRYNEQFFGPGTRLTVL.